Following are 32 T cell receptor beta chains from one sample sequenced in a study of beta chain features in type 1 diabetes. The investigators reverse transcribed all of the isolated RNA, so they sequenced expressed TCRB transcripts. Measured with immunoSEQ multiplex PCR; TCRdb has only the in-frame clones, and not every one. The data hold roughly 180,000 clones, with around 13% observed a single time. Sequencing was performed on central memory CD4+ T cells from blood. The receptors shown here come from a woman aged 18-29 years in good health.

The chain has TRBV7-9 and TRBJ2-3, with 8 bases lining up with TRBD2. The CDR3 extends over 16 amino acids. V shed 3 bases, J shed 6 bases, and the junction held 11 bases outside the gene matches. Per germline, CDR1 SEHNR and CDR2 FQNEAQ (reference sequence). The CDR3 loop is CASSFPTRGVGDTQYF. DNA of the CDR3: TGTGCCAGCAGCTTCCCGACGCGGGGGGTAGGGGATACGCAGTATTTT.

The sample holds a few counts of this clone. The chain is built from TRBV7-2 and TRBJ1-1, with D possibly TRBD1 on 5 matching bases. Germline V lookup: CDR1 SGHTA, CDR2 FQGNSA. This CDR3 region has 16 residues. V shed 2 bases and J shed 2 bases, with 15 bases lying between them. The CDR3 region is CASSLSRRGTNTEAFF. As DNA, the CDR3 is TGTGCCAGCAGCTTAAGTCGGCGGGGCACAAACACTGAAGCTTTCTTT.

This clone came up a few times. The chain has TRBV27 and TRBJ1-4; no reliable D call. Trimming cost V 3 bases and J 4 bases, with 12 bases left between them. Germline CDR1 and CDR2: MNHEY and SMNVEV (reference sequence). The CDR3 runs 15 residues. CDR3 in DNA: TGTGCCAGCAGTTTCGGGGTTACGAATAATGAAAAACTGTTTTTT. Its protein is CASSFGVTNNEKLFF.

The V call is TRBV7-9, the J call TRBJ2-3; a possible D gene is TRBD1 (5 bases). The CDR3 runs 12 residues. V dropped 5 bases and J dropped 3 bases, with 6 bases sitting between them. From germline, CDR1 is SEHNR and CDR2 FQNEAQ (reference sequence). The CDR3 nucleotides are TGTGCCAGCAGCCGGACAACAGATACGCAGTATTTT. Translated, it gives CASSRTTDTQYF.

A few counts support this clone. The rearrangement uses TRBV30 and TRBJ1-1; D is possibly TRBD1 (5 bases). V was trimmed by 1 base and J by 13 bases, leaving 19 bases between them. The CDR3 length is 13 residues. Germline CDR1 and CDR2: GTSNPN and SVGIG (reference sequence). The chain's CDR3 is CAWSGGMERRGFF. The CDR3 coding sequence is TGTGCCTGGAGTGGAGGGATGGAAAGGAGGGGTTTCTTT.

This clone has just a few counts. The chain is built from TRBV29-1 and TRBJ1-1; 8 positions agree with TRBD1. The V and J ends lost 1 base and 10 bases, in that order; junction bases with no gene match: 8. The CDR3 has 13 residues. Germline V lookup: CDR1 SQVTM, CDR2 ANQGSEA. Here the CDR3 DNA reads TGCAGCGTTGAAGGTCAGGGGGCGTCGACAGCTTTCTTT. Its protein product is CSVEGQGASTAFF.

This clone was recorded a few times. The gene calls are TRBV10-2 and TRBJ2-7; no firm D call. The CDR3 runs to 12 residues. Trimming took 6 bases from V and 3 from J, leaving 9 bases between them. The V gene's germline CDR1 is WSHSY and CDR2 SAAADI. The CDR3 DNA reads as TGCGCCAGCAGCTCCAGAAGCTACGAGCAGTACTTC. Amino acids: CASSSRSYEQYF.

Only a few counts were recorded for this clone. Relative to the germline gene, one junction end is altered; a read error may explain this. The genes are TRBV10-3 and TRBJ2-1; 7 nucleotides line up with TRBD2. The CDR3 has 11 residues. Germline V CDR1 and CDR2: ENHRY, SYGVKD. The CDR3 region has the DNA TGTGCCTCGGGCCGGGAGGATGAGCAGCTCTTC. It codes for CASGREDEQLF.

CDR3 amino acids: CASSEGTRRQPQHF. DNA of the CDR3: TGTGCCAGCAGTGAAGGTACGAGGAGACAGCCCCAGCATTTT. This chain connects TRBV2 to TRBJ1-5; no clear D. Germline V gives CDR1 SNHLY, CDR2 FYNNEI. Trimming removed 1 base from V and 7 bases from J, with 11 bases in between. The CDR3 is 14 amino acids.

This chain uses TRBV7-6 with TRBJ2-7, with 10 nucleotides matching TRBD2. In germline, CDR1 is SGHVS, CDR2 FNYEAQ. The CDR3 loop spans 15 amino acids. Germline trimming cut 0 bases from V and 7 bases from J; bases unmatched to any gene: 6. The CDR3 sequence is CASSLAASGGGEQYF. CDR3 DNA: TGTGCCAGCAGCTTAGCGGCTAGCGGGGGAGGAGAGCAGTACTTC.

The gene calls are TRBV6-1 and TRBJ2-7; D not certain. V was pared by 7 bases and J by 4 bases, with 11 bases between. CDR3 length: 12 amino acids. Germline assignment: CDR1 MNHNS and CDR2 SASEGT. The CDR3 DNA reads as TGTGCCAGCACCTTAGACGGGTACGAGCAGTACTTC. Translated, it gives CASTLDGYEQYF.

This clone turned up a few times. V is TRBV7-9 and J is TRBJ1-2; 7 bases align to TRBD1. Germline CDR1 and CDR2: SEHNR and FQNEAQ (reference sequence). The CDR3 runs 15 residues. V lost 6 bases and J lost 8; bases outside the gene matches: 15. DNA for the CDR3: TGTGCCAGCAGTAGACAGGGAAGGGAGATACGAGGCTACACCTTC. This sequence encodes CASSRQGREIRGYTF. Combining the CDR3 with reference TRBV7-9 and TRBJ1-2 gives the whole variable domain DTGVSQNPRHKITKRGQNVTFRCDPISEHNRLYWYRQTLGQGPEFLTYFQNEAQLEKSRLLSDRFSAERPKGSFSTLEIQRTEQGDSAMYLCASSRQGREIRGYTFGSGTRLTVV.

This clone appeared a few times. The CDR3 DNA reads TGTGCCAGCAGCTTGCTGAGCGGGAGGGGCTACAATGAGCAGTTCTTC. It yields the protein CASSLLSGRGYNEQFF. This chain connects TRBV11-2 to TRBJ2-1; 10 nucleotides match TRBD2. CDR3 length equals 16 residues. Germline V CDR1 and CDR2: SGHAT, FQNNGV. The junction had 5 bases not matched to a gene; V was cut back by 3 bases and J by 3 bases. Looking up the rest from reference TRBV11-2 and TRBJ2-1 gives the full variable domain: EAGVAQSPRYKIIEKRQSVAFWCNPISGHATLYWYQQILGQGPKLLIQFQNNGVVDDSQLPKDRFSAERLKGVDSTLKIQPAKLEDSAVYLCASSLLSGRGYNEQFFGPGTRLTVL.

A few counts support this clone. The CDR3 sequence: CASSPGDSSQETQYF. DNA of the CDR3: TGTGCCAGCAGCCCCGGGGACAGTTCTCAAGAGACCCAGTACTTC. The genes are TRBV7-3 and TRBJ2-5, with TRBD1 matching 7 bases. From germline, CDR1 is SGHTA and CDR2 FQGTGA. J lost 2 bases, V lost 5 bases, and 8 bases had no gene match. CDR3 length: 15 residues.

This clone was recorded a few times. The chain recombines TRBV5-4 with TRBJ2-6; D perhaps matches TRBD2 (5 bases). The CDR3 sequence is 15 residues long. Germline V CDR1 and CDR2: SGHNT, YYREEE (reference sequence). V lost 4 bases and J 2 bases, leaving 10 bases between the germline ends. The CDR3 is CASSQTRTGANVLTF. CDR3 nucleotides: TGTGCCAGCAGCCAAACTAGGACTGGGGCCAACGTCCTGACTTTC.

This chain links TRBV21-1 with TRBJ2-7; the DNA was not compared with TRBD2, the D call given in the table. TRBV21-1 constitutes a pseudogene. The CDR3 is made up of 12 amino acids. CDR3 residues: CASPDCSYEQYF. The DNA for the CDR3 is TGTGCCAGCCCGGACTGCTCCTACGAGCAGTACTTC.

The chain joins TRBV11-2 to TRBJ1-2, with a possible D match to TRBD1 (5 bases). Trimming removed 5 bases at V and 7 bases at J, with 14 bases between. The length of the CDR3 is 13 residues. Germline lookup yields CDR1 SGHAT and CDR2 FQNNGV. CDR3 sequence (DNA): TGTGCCAGCAGCCCCGAAGCCAGGGCTGGCTACACCTTC. This encodes CASSPEARAGYTF.

The chain is built from TRBV14 and TRBJ2-1; TRBD2 might be the D (5 bases). The CDR3 extends over 16 amino acids. CDR1 and CDR2 (germline): SGHDN, FVKESK. Trimming stripped 0 bases from V and 2 bases from J, with 11 bases between. The CDR3 nucleotides read TGTGCCAGCAGCCAAGATAGAGGGATACCCTACAATGAGCAGTTCTTC. It translates to CASSQDRGIPYNEQFF.

In its sample, this clone was seen a few times. The gene calls are TRBV30 and TRBJ2-7; 7 bases are shared with TRBD1. This CDR3 is 12 amino acids long. V lost 5 bases and J lost 0; bases outside the gene matches: 1. Germline-derived CDR1 and CDR2 are GTSNPN and SVGIG (reference sequence). CDR3 sequence reads: CAWDRDSYEQYF. For the CDR3, the DNA is TGTGCCTGGGACAGGGACTCCTACGAGCAGTACTTC.

This rearrangement joins TRBV30 to TRBJ1-5, with 7 bases fitting TRBD1. Germline-derived CDR1 and CDR2 are GTSNPN and SVGIG (reference sequence). With 3 bases clipped from V and 1 base from J, the junction kept 6 bases outside the gene matches. This CDR3 is built from 15 residues. CDR3 sequence: CAWSPTGNSNQPQHF. The CDR3 nucleotides are TGTGCCTGGAGCCCGACAGGGAACAGCAATCAGCCCCAGCATTTT.

This clone was observed a handful of times. V and J are TRBV29-1 and TRBJ2-7; 7 nucleotides line up with TRBD2. V shed 6 bases and J 2 bases; nucleotides not matched to a gene: 10. CDR3 length: 14 amino acids. Germline lookup yields CDR1 SQVTM and CDR2 ANQGSEA. The CDR3 here is CSVPPSGHTYEQYF. The CDR3 DNA is TGCAGCGTCCCTCCTAGCGGACACACCTACGAGCAGTACTTC.

This clone was detected a few times. V and J are TRBV7-8 and TRBJ2-5, with TRBD1 matching over 10 bases. The germline V gene has CDR1 SGHVS and CDR2 FQNEAQ. The CDR3 runs to 15 residues. After removal of 3 bases from V and 4 bases from J, the junction contained 5 bases not matched to a gene. In DNA form, the CDR3 reads TGTGCCAGCAGCTTGGGGGACAGGGGAGGAGAGACCCAGTACTTC. This codes for CASSLGDRGGETQYF.

The chain is built from TRBV14 and TRBJ1-2; TRBD1 matches at 9 bases. The germline V gene encodes CDR1 SGHDN and CDR2 FVKESK. This CDR3 is 16 amino acids long. The trim removed 4 bases at V and 3 bases at J, leaving 9 bases unmatched. CDR3 nucleotides: TGTGCCAGCAGCCCCTCACCGGGACAGGGTGACTATGGCTACACCTTC. Its protein product is CASSPSPGQGDYGYTF.

This clone was seen more than once but under ten times. The chain has TRBV2 and TRBJ2-5, with D possibly being TRBD2 (5 bases). The V end was cut by 2 bases, the J end by 7 bases, with 11 bases between. CDR1 SNHLY and CDR2 FYNNEI come from the germline V gene. The CDR3 is made up of 13 amino acids. CDR3: CASSERHEGTQYF. CDR3 nucleotides: TGTGCCAGCAGTGAAAGACACGAGGGGACCCAGTACTTC.

The V and J genes are TRBV7-2 and TRBJ1-1, with D unclear. Germline V lookup: CDR1 SGHTA, CDR2 FQGNSA. The CDR3 is made up of 14 amino acids. V lost 1 base and J lost 1, with 7 bases in between. This CDR3 reads CASSLGHSNTEAFF. The CDR3 bases are TGTGCCAGCAGCTTAGGACATTCGAACACTGAAGCTTTCTTT.

The rearrangement links TRBV2 to TRBJ1-4, with D tentatively TRBD1 (6 bases). CDR3 length equals 14 residues. CDR1 is SNHLY and CDR2 is FYNNEI in the germline V gene. V was clipped by 3 bases and J by 7 bases, with 12 bases between them. CDR3 sequence reads: CASSESQGGEKLFF. The CDR3 coding sequence is TGTGCCAGCAGTGAGTCACAGGGCGGTGAAAAACTGTTTTTT.

This clone was recorded a few times. CDR3 nucleotides: TGCAGCGTTGCGGTGGCGGGAGTTGGAAATGAGCAGTTCTTC. Its protein is CSVAVAGVGNEQFF. This chain links TRBV29-1 with TRBJ2-1, with TRBD2 identical over 7 bases. This CDR3 comprises 14 residues. The V segment lost 4 bases and the J segment 7 bases; nucleotides outside the gene matches: 10. Germline V gives CDR1 SQVTM, CDR2 ANQGSEA.

This clone was seen a few times. The chain links TRBV5-1 to TRBJ2-1, with 16 positions matching TRBD2. Germline loops: CDR1 SGHRS, CDR2 YFSETQ. This CDR3 has 17 residues. V lost 4 bases, J lost 6 bases, and 7 bases stayed unmatched. CDR3: CASSPGLAGGFSNEQFF. CDR3 nucleotides: TGCGCCAGCAGCCCGGGACTAGCGGGAGGGTTTTCCAATGAGCAGTTCTTC.

V usage is TRBV19 and J usage is TRBJ1-4; maybe TRBD1 (6 bases). Trimming cost V 3 bases and J 8 bases, with 16 bases left between them. The CDR3 loop spans 15 amino acids. The germline gives CDR1 LNHDA, CDR2 SQIVND (reference sequence). CDR3 coding DNA: TGTGCCAGTAGTATGCGGGGGCCGGGAGCAGAAAAACTGTTTTTT. This translates into CASSMRGPGAEKLFF.

The chain employs TRBV9 and TRBJ2-7, with unresolved D. V was trimmed by 5 bases and J by 5 bases, leaving 11 bases between them. Per the germline V gene, CDR1 is SGDLS and CDR2 is YYNGEE. CDR3 length: 12 residues. In DNA form, the CDR3 reads TGTGCCAGCAGTTGGGCCCGGAACGAGCAGTACTTC. Protein sequence: CASSWARNEQYF.

The chain is built from TRBV7-8 and TRBJ1-2; TRBD1 aligns across 11 bases. The CDR3 consists of 15 residues. CDR1 and CDR2 (germline): SGHVS, FQNEAQ. Losses at the gene ends were 4 bases for V and 8 bases for J; bases not matched to a gene: 9. CDR3 DNA sequence: TGTGCCAGCAGCTATTGGGGACAGGGGGGAATCGGCTACACCTTC. Its translation is CASSYWGQGGIGYTF.

The chain carries TRBV18 and TRBJ2-5, with D perhaps matching TRBD1 (5 bases). This CDR3 has 13 amino acids. Germline loops: CDR1 KGHSH, CDR2 LQKENI. V was cut by 6 bases and J by 3 bases, with 11 bases left in between. The CDR3 sequence is CASSPGREETQYF. The CDR3 DNA follows: TGTGCCAGCTCCCCGGGCAGGGAAGAGACCCAGTACTTC.